What follows are 21 T cell receptor beta chains derived from one specimen sequenced in a study of T cell responses to AZD1222 COVID-19 vaccine. TCRdb keeps only in-frame clones here, not all; method: immunoSEQ multiplex PCR. The sample has over 110,000 clones, 85% to 90% seen once. Sequenced here: peripheral blood, sampled 28 days after the second AZD1222 dose. The receptors come from an adult who received the AZD1222 COVID-19 vaccine.

V and J are TRBV5-1 and TRBJ2-5, with D hard to call. Germline CDR1 and CDR2: SGHRS and YFSETQ. This CDR3 has 13 residues. Trimming removed 1 base at V and 3 bases at J, with 7 bases between. The CDR3 nucleotides are TGCGCCAGCAGCTTGTTACCAGAAGAGACCCAGTACTTC. This translates into CASSLLPEETQYF.

The genes are TRBV11-3 and TRBJ2-1; D perhaps matches TRBD2 (6 bases). This CDR3 has 13 amino acids. V shed 1 base and J shed 10 bases, with 11 bases lying between them. CDR1 and CDR2 (germline): SGHNT, YENEEA. The CDR3 region is CASSLAAEGEQFF. CDR3 DNA: TGTGCCAGCAGCTTAGCCGCGGAGGGGGAGCAGTTCTTC.

This sequence joins TRBV19 and TRBJ1-1, with 7 bases aligning to TRBD1. Germline V gene lookup returns CDR1 LNHDA and CDR2 SQIVND (reference sequence). The CDR3 is made up of 15 amino acids. V dropped 7 bases and J dropped 2; count of bases not matched to a gene: 10. The CDR3 is CASIPHTGVNTEAFF. For the CDR3, the DNA is TGTGCCAGTATTCCCCACACAGGGGTCAACACTGAAGCTTTCTTT.

This chain uses TRBV5-1 with TRBJ2-7; TRBD1 might be the D (6 bases). Deletions cut 2 bases from V and 2 bases from J, with 8 bases between. CDR1 and CDR2 (germline): SGHRS, YFSETQ. The length of the CDR3 is 13 residues. The CDR3 DNA sequence: TGCGCCAGCAGCTTACAGGGAGCCTACGAGCAGTACTTC. This translates into CASSLQGAYEQYF.

The genes are TRBV6-5 and TRBJ1-2, with D maybe TRBD1 (5 bases). This CDR3 is built from 14 residues. Germline V gene sequence: CDR1 MNHEY, CDR2 SVGAGI. Trimming took off 0 bases at V and 8 bases at J, with 13 bases between the two ends. CDR3 loop: CASSYSGGGEGYTF. CDR3 sequence (DNA): TGTGCCAGCAGTTACTCTGGGGGAGGAGAAGGCTACACCTTC.

The chain recombines TRBV12-5 with TRBJ2-3; D might be TRBD1 (6 bases). Germline assignment: CDR1 LGHNT and CDR2 FRNRAP. V was cut by 2 bases and J by 2 bases, with 11 bases left in between. The CDR3 length is 15 residues. The CDR3 nucleotides are TGTGCTAGTGGTTTGACAGGGTCCCTCACAGATACGCAGTATTTT. Its translation is CASGLTGSLTDTQYF.

This chain connects TRBV19 to TRBJ2-6; TRBD1 is a possible D gene (6 bases). Deletions cut 1 base from V and 3 bases from J, with 7 bases between. This CDR3 is built from 15 residues. CDR1 is LNHDA, CDR2 SQIVND, per germline (reference sequence). CDR3 loop: CASSIVRGGANVLTF. In DNA form, the CDR3 reads TGTGCCAGTAGTATAGTCAGGGGTGGGGCCAACGTCCTGACTTTC.

This clone was observed a handful of times. The rearrangement joins TRBV7-2 to TRBJ1-4, with TRBD1 as a possible D gene (5 bases). The CDR3 has 14 residues. Per germline, CDR1 SGHTA and CDR2 FQGNSA. Between the trimmed V and J ends, which lost 5 bases and 5 bases, there was a span of 12 bases. The DNA for the CDR3 is TGTGCCAGCAGCCCCCGGAGGACAAATGAAAAACTGTTTTTT. It encodes CASSPRRTNEKLFF.

The V and J genes are TRBV12-3 or TRBV12-4 and TRBJ2-7; D possibly matches TRBD1 or TRBD2 (6 bases each). The V end lost 0 bases, the J end lost 9 bases, and 12 bases lay between the germline ends. This CDR3 region has 13 residues. CDR3 DNA: TGTGCCAGCAGTTTAGCGGGGGGCGATGGGCAGTACTTC. Its translation: CASSLAGGDGQYF.

Written as DNA, the CDR3 is TGTGCCAGCAGCTTCCGGGACAGCTATGGCTACACCTTC. Protein sequence: CASSFRDSYGYTF. The chain has TRBV7-2 and TRBJ1-2; 7 nucleotides align to TRBD1. V gave up 3 bases and J gave up 4 bases; unmatched junction bases: 2. This CDR3 has 13 amino acids. The germline V gene has CDR1 SGHTA and CDR2 FQGNSA.

This chain's CDR3 is CASLKQGWAEAFF. In DNA form, the CDR3 reads TGTGCCAGTCTAAAACAGGGGTGGGCTGAAGCTTTCTTT. The chain combines TRBV19 with TRBJ1-1, with TRBD1 matching over 7 bases. This CDR3 is 13 amino acids long. CDR1 is LNHDA, CDR2 SQIVND, per germline (reference sequence). Trimming cost V 8 bases and J 6 bases; bases outside gene matches: 9.

The CDR3 nucleotides read TGTGCCAGCAGTCTCTACGAGGGGGGAAACATTCAGTACTTC. Its protein is CASSLYEGGNIQYF. The V gene is TRBV28, the J gene TRBJ2-4, with D perhaps matching TRBD1 or TRBD2 (6 bases each). This CDR3 comprises 14 residues. Germline CDR1 reads MDHEN; CDR2 reads SYDVKM. V gave up 5 bases and J gave up 6 bases, with 14 bases separating them.

As to this clone: A far bigger clonotype differs at one base, so this is likely a read error. The V gene is TRBV5-5, the J gene TRBJ1-5, with D tentatively TRBD1 (6 bases). Between the trimmed V and J ends, which lost 2 bases and 4 bases, there was a span of 7 bases. The germline CDR1 and CDR2 sequences are SGHKS and YYEKEE (reference sequence). This CDR3 region has 13 residues. The CDR3 coding sequence is TGTGCCAGCAGCTTACAGGGTAATCAGCCCCAGCATTTT. Its protein product is CASSLQGNQPQHF.

This chain connects TRBV20-1 to TRBJ2-4, with 7 nucleotides matching TRBD1. The germline V gene has CDR1 DFQATT and CDR2 SNEGSKA (reference sequence). With 3 bases clipped from V and 6 bases from J, the junction kept 5 bases outside the gene matches. The CDR3 is 13 amino acids. The DNA for the CDR3 is TGCAGTGCTAGTGACAGGGTTGGAAACATTCAGTACTTC. Residues: CSASDRVGNIQYF.

This rearrangement joins TRBV29-1 to TRBJ1-3, with unresolved D. Deletions cut 4 bases from V and 0 bases from J, with 4 bases between. Germline V gene sequence: CDR1 SQVTM, CDR2 ANQGSEA. The CDR3 length is 12 residues. The CDR3 here is CSVGLSGNTIYF. Here the CDR3 DNA reads TGCAGCGTTGGACTCTCTGGAAACACCATATATTTT.

The rearrangement links TRBV10-3 to TRBJ2-1; 7 bases fit TRBD1. The V gene's germline CDR1 is ENHRY and CDR2 SYGVKD. The CDR3 consists of 15 residues. V trimming: 6 bases; J trimming: 0 bases; junction bases outside the gene matches: 5. CDR3 loop: CAIRRDSNSYNEQFF. The CDR3, as DNA: TGTGCCATCAGACGGGACAGCAACTCCTACAATGAGCAGTTCTTC.

The chain couples TRBV30 to TRBJ2-5; no firm D call. Germline CDR1 reads GTSNPN; CDR2 reads SVGIG (reference sequence). V lost 2 bases, J lost 5 bases, and 9 bases lay in between. The CDR3 covers 12 residues. The CDR3 DNA reads as TGTGCCTGGAGTTGGATCGGGGAGACCCAGTACTTC. Its translation is CAWSWIGETQYF.

This sequence joins TRBV7-9 and TRBJ1-1; D is uncertain. The CDR3 covers 14 residues. Germline V lookup: CDR1 SEHNR, CDR2 FQNEAQ (reference sequence). V lost 5 bases and J 0 bases, leaving 10 bases between the germline ends. The CDR3 DNA reads as TGTGCCAGCAGCCCTAGGGCCTTGAACACTGAAGCTTTCTTT. Translated, it gives CASSPRALNTEAFF.

The rearrangement joins TRBV19 to TRBJ2-3; 7 positions match TRBD2. V was clipped by 1 base and J by 4 bases; unmatched bases: 8. The CDR3 runs to 16 residues. The germline V gene encodes CDR1 LNHDA and CDR2 SQIVND (reference sequence). CDR3 protein: CASSIVGTGGADTQYF. CDR3 coding DNA: TGTGCCAGTAGTATAGTTGGAACGGGAGGAGCAGATACGCAGTATTTT.

The chain links TRBV2 to TRBJ1-2; the match to TRBD1 covers 7 bases. Looked up from germline, CDR1 is SNHLY and CDR2 is FYNNEI. The CDR3 runs 14 residues. Trimming took 4 bases from V and 3 from J; bases not matched to a gene: 5. CDR3 nucleotide sequence: TGTGCCAGCAGTGGGAGGGACAGTTACTATGGCTACACCTTC. This codes for CASSGRDSYYGYTF.

The rearrangement joins TRBV5-1 to TRBJ2-1; the match to TRBD1 covers 9 bases. Looked up from germline, CDR1 is SGHRS and CDR2 is YFSETQ. The CDR3 runs to 15 residues. J was trimmed by 8 bases and V by 2 bases; bases with no gene match: 8. The DNA of the CDR3 is TGCGCCAGCAGCTTCTCCGGGACAGGGATTGATGAGCAGTTCTTC. Its protein is CASSFSGTGIDEQFF.